A selection of T cell receptor beta chains follows, all from one sample in a study of T-cell reconstitution after alpha-beta-depleted transplantation in children. MiXCR, applied by TCRdb to the PCR reads, yields one record per CDR3 protein. The data show 670,000 or so distinct CDR3 sequences, under 15% seen once. The specimen was PBMCs, collected before TCRalphabeta/CD19-depleted stem cell transplant. These TCRs come from a girl aged 2-10 years with congenital amegakaryocytic thrombocytopenia, due to receive a stem cell transplant. The CDR3 runs from the conserved cysteine through the conserved F or W. The order of the fields is V gene, D gene, J gene, clone size, CDR3 protein, CDR3 DNA. A D gene is named only where the DNA matches it firmly. Size is stated for part of the rows, as once, few or many counts, or as a class when the clone is expanded.

>TRBV4-1|-|TRBJ2-2|-
CASSPLILGTGELFF
TGCGCCAGCAGCCCCCTTATACTAGGGACCGGGGAGCTGTTTTTT
>TRBV20-1|-|TRBJ1-4|many
CSARAFQETLLPGAKKLFF
TGCAGTGCTAGAGCTTTTCAGGAAACCCTGTTACCGGGCGCGAAAAAACTGTTTTTT
>TRBV20-1|TRBD2|TRBJ2-3|-
CSAIGPSGILDTQYF
TGCAGTGCTATAGGTCCTAGCGGGATTTTGGATACGCAGTATTTT
>TRBV4-1|-|TRBJ2-2|many
CASSQSGGSTGELFF
TGCGCCAGCAGCCAATCGGGTGGGAGCACCGGGGAGCTGTTTTTT
>TRBV7-2|-|TRBJ2-5|-
CASSFGGSGETQYF
TGTGCCAGCAGCTTCGGTGGTTCGGGGGAGACCCAGTACTTC
>TRBV19|TRBD1|TRBJ1-2|few
CASSPGTGHYGYTF
TGTGCCAGTAGCCCCGGGACAGGTCACTATGGCTACACCTTC
>TRBV27|TRBD1|TRBJ2-1|many
CASTLFGQDKNEQFF
TGTGCCAGCACCCTCTTCGGACAGGACAAAAATGAGCAGTTCTTC
>TRBV7-9|-|TRBJ2-1|few
CASSLLGGDFHNEQFF
TGTGCCAGCAGCTTACTCGGAGGGGACTTTCACAATGAGCAGTTCTTC
>TRBV6-1|-|TRBJ1-6|few
CASTKGDYNSPLHF
TGTGCCAGCACTAAAGGGGATTATAATTCACCCCTCCACTTT
>TRBV12-3/TRBV12-4|TRBD2|TRBJ2-5|many
CASSLVFMAGGETQYF
TGTGCCAGCAGTTTGGTTTTTATGGCGGGAGGTGAGACCCAGTACTTC
>TRBV2|-|TRBJ1-1|many
CASPNQTAYEAFF
TGTGCCAGCCCAAATCAGACCGCATATGAAGCTTTCTTT
>TRBV27|-|TRBJ2-7|-
CASTWGDEQYF
TGTGCCAGCACTTGGGGAGACGAGCAGTACTTC
>TRBV20-1|-|TRBJ2-1|many
CSAISGTTSSSYNEQFF
TGCAGTGCGATATCTGGTACGACCTCTAGCTCCTACAATGAGCAGTTCTTC
>TRBV20-1|TRBD2|TRBJ2-7|few
CSVLSVTSPDEQYF
TGCAGTGTCCTAAGCGTGACTAGCCCCGACGAGCAGTACTTC
>TRBV11-2|-|TRBJ2-7|-
CASSLILGPGAREQYF
TGTGCCAGCAGCTTAATCTTGGGTCCGGGGGCTAGAGAGCAGTACTTC
>TRBV20-1|-|TRBJ2-6|many
CSARTRVSSGANVLTF
TGCAGTGCTAGGACCAGGGTCAGCTCTGGGGCCAACGTCCTGACTTTC
>TRBV7-8|-|TRBJ2-5|few
CASSPTTGYETQYF
TGTGCCAGCAGCCCAACCACAGGGTATGAGACCCAGTACTTC
>TRBV6-5|-|TRBJ2-7|-
CASSYSTLGGYEQYF
TGTGCCAGCAGTTACTCGACGTTGGGCGGCTACGAGCAGTACTTC
>TRBV12-3/TRBV12-4|-|TRBJ2-7|many
CASRPPSSYEQYF
TGTGCCAGCAGACCCCCAAGCTCCTACGAGCAGTACTTC
>TRBV4-1|-|TRBJ1-4|once
CASSQVPGDEKLFF
TGCGCCAGCAGCCAAGTTCCAGGGGATGAAAAACTGTTTTTT
>TRBV5-1|TRBD2|TRBJ2-7|many
CASSPGLAGVYEQYF
TGTGCCAGCAGCCCGGGACTAGCGGGGGTCTACGAGCAGTACTTC
>TRBV2|-|TRBJ1-2|-
CASSERGDGYTF
TGTGCCAGCAGTGAAAGAGGGGACGGCTACACCTTC
>TRBV2|-|TRBJ1-1|many
CASSVGRAVDTEAFF
TGTGCCAGCAGTGTGGGACGTGCAGTGGACACTGAAGCTTTCTTT
>TRBV7-2|TRBD1|TRBJ1-2|many
CASSLGQGDYGYTF
TGTGCCAGCAGCTTAGGGCAGGGGGACTATGGCTACACCTTC
>TRBV20-1|-|TRBJ2-5|many
CSASRGEETQYF
TGCAGTGCTAGTCGAGGGGAAGAGACCCAGTACTTC
>TRBV5-1|-|TRBJ2-1|few
CASSFQGPGNEQFF
TGCGCCAGCAGCTTCCAGGGCCCGGGGAATGAGCAGTTCTTC
>TRBV4-1|-|TRBJ2-7|-
CASSQGDGAGRLYEQYF
TGCGCCAGCAGCCAAGGTGATGGGGCGGGACGTCTATACGAGCAGTACTTC
>TRBV2|-|TRBJ2-7|-
CASSELGGRDEQYF
TGTGCCAGCAGTGAACTGGGGGGCCGGGATGAGCAGTACTTC
>TRBV10-3|TRBD2|TRBJ2-7|many
CAISDLAGPQSYEQYF
TGTGCCATCAGTGATCTAGCGGGACCGCAATCCTACGAGCAGTACTTC
>TRBV5-1|TRBD1|TRBJ1-2|many
CASSSTTGGSYGYTF
TGCGCCAGCAGCTCGACGACAGGGGGGAGCTATGGCTACACCTTC
>TRBV4-1|TRBD1|TRBJ2-1|many
CASSYRGEQFF
TGCGCCAGCAGTTACAGGGGGGAGCAGTTCTTC
>TRBV20-1|TRBD2|TRBJ2-3|many
CSASRAAGGSTDTQYF
TGCAGTGCTAGCCGTGCAGCGGGAGGGAGCACAGATACGCAGTATTTT
>TRBV12-3/TRBV12-4|TRBD1|TRBJ2-1|many
CASSPTGVVRNEQFF
TGTGCCAGCAGTCCCACAGGGGTAGTTCGCAATGAGCAGTTCTTC
>TRBV30|-|TRBJ1-5|-
CAWNKGGEISPQHF
TGTGCCTGGAATAAGGGGGGGGAGATATCGCCCCAGCATTTT
>TRBV20-1|-|TRBJ2-5|few
CSARDFGYQETQYF
TGCAGTGCTAGAGATTTCGGCTACCAAGAGACCCAGTACTTC
>TRBV5-1|-|TRBJ1-1|-
CASSFSSSDTEAFF
TGCGCCAGCAGCTTCTCCTCAAGTGACACTGAAGCTTTCTTT
>TRBV14|TRBD2|TRBJ2-2|-
CASSQAGLFVTGELFF
TGTGCCAGCAGCCAAGCGGGACTATTCGTTACCGGGGAGCTGTTTTTT
>TRBV5-1|-|TRBJ2-3|few
CASKVRSGTTDTQYF
TGCGCCAGCAAAGTGAGAAGCGGTACTACAGATACGCAGTATTTT
>TRBV20-1|-|TRBJ2-7|many
CSARGPVRPYYEQYF
TGCAGTGCTAGAGGCCCTGTACGACCGTACTACGAGCAGTACTTC
>TRBV28|-|TRBJ2-1|few
CASGKWTDFNEQFF
TGTGCCAGCGGAAAATGGACAGATTTCAATGAGCAGTTCTTC